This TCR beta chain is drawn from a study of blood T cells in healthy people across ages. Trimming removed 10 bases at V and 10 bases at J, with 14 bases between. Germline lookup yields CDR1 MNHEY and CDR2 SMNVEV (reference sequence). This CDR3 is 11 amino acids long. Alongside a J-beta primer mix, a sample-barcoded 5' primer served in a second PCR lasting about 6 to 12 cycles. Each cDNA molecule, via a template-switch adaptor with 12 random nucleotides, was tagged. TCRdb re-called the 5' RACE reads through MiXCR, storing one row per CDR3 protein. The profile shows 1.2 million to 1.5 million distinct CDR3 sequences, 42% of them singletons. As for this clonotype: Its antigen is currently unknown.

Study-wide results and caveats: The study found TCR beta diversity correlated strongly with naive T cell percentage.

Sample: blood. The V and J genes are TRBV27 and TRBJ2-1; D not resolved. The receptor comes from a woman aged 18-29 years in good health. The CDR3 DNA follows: TGTGCCACCCTCAGTCTGGAAGAGCAGTTCTTC. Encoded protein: CATLSLEEQFF.